The text below deals with one T cell receptor beta chain. In terms of age and location, participants ranged from about 18 to 90 years and lived in under 30 US areas. Participant-reported clinical history was the basis for cohort assignment. The data were obtained in a study of blood T cell repertoires in COVID-19. Across the study: Material from acute and convalescent COVID-19 was sourced from the United States, Italy and Spain. Sample material is recorded as cDNA or gDNA derived from T cells, B-cell-depleted T cells, or PBMCs.

J gave up 3 bases and V 0 bases, and 2 bases lay outside the gene matches. CDR3 length: 15 amino acids. CDR1 and CDR2 from the germline V gene are SGHRS and YFSETQ. Clones were read by immunoSEQ multiplex PCR, and TCRdb kept only the in-frame ones, dropping some. This sample carries roughly 320,000 clones, around 86% of them seen once, and the ten largest clones take about 4.2%. The source of this sequence is a man younger than 45 who had recovered from COVID-19. Specimen: PBMCs or T cells enriched from blood (not recorded which). This sequence joins TRBV5-1 and TRBJ2-7; TRBD1 matches 11 bases. CDR3 nucleotide sequence: TGCGCCAGCAGCTTGGGGACAGGGGGCTTCTACGAGCAGTACTTC. Translating gives CASSLGTGGFYEQYF.